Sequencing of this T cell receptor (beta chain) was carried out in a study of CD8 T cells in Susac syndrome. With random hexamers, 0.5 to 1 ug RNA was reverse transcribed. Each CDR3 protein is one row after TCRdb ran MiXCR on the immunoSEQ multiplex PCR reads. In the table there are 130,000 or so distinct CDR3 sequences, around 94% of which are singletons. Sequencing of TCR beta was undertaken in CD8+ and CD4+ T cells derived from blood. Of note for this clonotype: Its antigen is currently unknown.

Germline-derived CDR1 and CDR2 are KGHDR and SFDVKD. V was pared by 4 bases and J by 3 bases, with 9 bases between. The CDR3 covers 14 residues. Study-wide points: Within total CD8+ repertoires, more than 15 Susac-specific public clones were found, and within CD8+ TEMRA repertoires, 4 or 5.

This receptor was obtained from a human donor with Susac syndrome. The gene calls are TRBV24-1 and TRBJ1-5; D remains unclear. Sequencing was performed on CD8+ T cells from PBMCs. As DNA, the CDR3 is TGTGCCACCAGTGAACACGGCTACAATCAGCCCCAGCATTTT. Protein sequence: CATSEHGYNQPQHF.